This TCR beta chain was observed in a study of blood T cell repertoires in COVID-19. Study at large: Samples taken during acute and convalescent COVID-19 were collected in the United States, Italy and Spain. T cells, B-cell-depleted T cells, or PBMCs provided the cDNA or gDNA that served as material.

Original analysis: Scientists estimated how many nucleated cells there were by amplifying reference gene primers. Assay: immunoSEQ multiplex PCR; the TCRdb copy retains only in-frame clones and omits some. Clonal size and the V and J genes are those of that table, whereas D and trimming came from the DNA. The top ten clones hold about 45% of a sample with tens of thousands of clones, 80% to 85% of them seen once. V was clipped by 1 base and J by 3 bases, with 10 bases between them. CDR1 is SGHVS, CDR2 FQNEAQ, per germline. The CDR3 has 15 amino acids. The chain joins TRBV7-8 to TRBJ2-1, with D unclear. The sequenced material came from peripheral blood. The origin of this receptor is a man of 80 years or more with acute or convalescent COVID-19. The CDR3 nucleotides read TGTGCCAGCAGCTTAGAATGGGCGAACTACAATGAGCAGTTCTTC. Its protein product is CASSLEWANYNEQFF.